What follows is one T cell receptor beta chain and its context. Measured with immunoSEQ multiplex PCR; TCRdb has only the in-frame clones, and not every one. The repertoire has about 170,000 clones, approximately 91% of them found once; the top ten carry around 2%. This specimen comes from a study of control samples from healthy donors and cancer patients. Germline V CDR1 and CDR2: MNHEY, SVGAGI. CDR3 length: 12 amino acids. V was shortened by 6 bases and J by 3 bases, with 8 bases between the two germline ends. The receptor was isolated from a woman aged 40 to 49 in good health. The J gene is TRBJ1-1, the V gene TRBV6-5, with D perhaps TRBD1 (6 bases). Sequencing was carried out using blood. Written as DNA, the CDR3 is TGTGCCAGCAGACAGGGACACACTGAAGCTTTCTTT. Translated: CASRQGHTEAFF.